What follows are 5 T cell receptor beta chains derived from one specimen sequenced in a study of T cells in Graves' hyperthyroidism and ophthalmopathy. RNA transcripts provided the source from which TCR beta CDR3 regions were amplified. HTBI primers were used for first-round RT-PCR of the TCR CDR3. TCRdb redid the calling of the multiplex PCR reads with MiXCR, one entry per CDR3 protein. The table includes 300,000 to 450,000 distinct CDR3 sequences, around 13% detected once. Sequencing used blood. These receptors all stem from a woman in her 30s with Graves' ophthalmopathy.

In this sample, this clonotype turned up a few times. The chain couples TRBV19 to TRBJ2-5; D is unresolved. The CDR3 is made up of 14 amino acids. CDR1 and CDR2 (germline): LNHDA, SQIVND (reference sequence). Trimming pared 5 bases from V and 4 bases from J, leaving 14 bases between. The CDR3 protein is CASSSAGLGETQYF. In DNA form, the CDR3 reads TGTGCCAGTAGTTCGGCAGGTTTAGGAGAGACCCAGTACTTC.

This clonotype was seen ten or more times. The V gene is TRBV7-8, the J gene TRBJ2-1; 11 positions agree with TRBD2. The ends lost 6 bases at V and 0 bases at J; junction bases unmatched: 10. This CDR3 contains 18 residues. The germline V gene has CDR1 SGHVS and CDR2 FQNEAQ. The CDR3 region is CASRRGLAVILSYNEQFF. As DNA, the CDR3 is TGTGCCAGCAGAAGGGGACTAGCGGTTATACTCTCCTACAATGAGCAGTTCTTC. Looking up the rest from reference TRBV7-8 and TRBJ2-1 gives the full variable domain: GAGVSQSPRYKVAKRGQDVALRCDPISGHVSLFWYQQALGQGPEFLTYFQNEAQLDKSGLPSDRFFAERPEGSVSTLKIQRTQQEDSAVYLCASRRGLAVILSYNEQFFGPGTRLTVL.

This clonotype was counted ten times or more. Written as DNA, the CDR3 is TGTGCCAGCAGTTACCTGAGCACAGATACGCAGTATTTT. As protein: CASSYLSTDTQYF. V is TRBV6-6 and J is TRBJ2-3, with D uncertain. CDR1 is MNHNY and CDR2 is SVGAGI in the germline V gene (reference sequence). Trimming pared 2 bases from V and 0 bases from J, leaving 3 bases between. The CDR3 length is 13 residues.

With respect to this clonotype: This may arise from a read error, as a much more abundant clone is one base away. The chain has TRBV2 and TRBJ2-7; D gene unclear. CDR1 is SNHLY and CDR2 is FYNNEI in the germline V gene. The CDR3 spans 14 residues. The germline V and J ends were trimmed by 2 bases and 4 bases, with 12 bases remaining between them. CDR3 bases: TGTGCCAGCAGTGAAAGCAGTTCCGTTTACGAGCAGTACTTC. It encodes CASSESSSVYEQYF.

The table lists this clonotype with a few counts. The V and J genes are TRBV7-8 and TRBJ2-3, with D maybe TRBD2 (7 bases). Germline values: CDR1 SGHVS, CDR2 FQNEAQ. V was pared by 5 bases and J by 3 bases, with 18 bases between. CDR3 length equals 16 residues. CDR3 loop: CASSLREGVSTDTQYF. The CDR3 DNA reads TGTGCCAGCAGCCTGAGGGAGGGGGTCTCGACAGATACGCAGTATTTT.